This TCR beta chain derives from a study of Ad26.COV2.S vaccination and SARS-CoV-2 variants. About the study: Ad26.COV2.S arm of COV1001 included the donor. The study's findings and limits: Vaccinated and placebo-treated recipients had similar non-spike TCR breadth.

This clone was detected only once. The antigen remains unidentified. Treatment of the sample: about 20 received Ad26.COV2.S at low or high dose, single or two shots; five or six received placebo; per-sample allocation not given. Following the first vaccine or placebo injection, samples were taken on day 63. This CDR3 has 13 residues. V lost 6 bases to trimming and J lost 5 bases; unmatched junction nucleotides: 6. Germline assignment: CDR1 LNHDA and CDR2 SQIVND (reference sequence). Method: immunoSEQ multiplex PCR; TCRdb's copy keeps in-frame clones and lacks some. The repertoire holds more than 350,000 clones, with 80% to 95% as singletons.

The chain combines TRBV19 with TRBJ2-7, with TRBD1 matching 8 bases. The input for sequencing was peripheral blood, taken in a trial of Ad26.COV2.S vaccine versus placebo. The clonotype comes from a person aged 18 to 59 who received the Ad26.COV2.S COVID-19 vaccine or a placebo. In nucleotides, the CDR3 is TGTGCCAGTAGCGGAGACAGGGGCCACGAGCAGTACTTC. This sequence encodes CASSGDRGHEQYF.